The TCR beta chain described here comes from a study of cytomegalovirus exposure and HLA in healthy donors. Notes on the study in general: Prior analysis indicated that the majority of TCR beta V segments exhibited productivity approximately 90% or approximately 30% of the time. In a later analysis, the majority of CMV-associated beta chains seemingly showed HLA restriction.

CDR3 length: 13 amino acids. V was clipped by 9 bases and J by 5 bases; unmatched bases: 3. The germline V gene has CDR1 MGHDK and CDR2 SYGVNS. Primers for the PCR totalled 60 Vbeta and 13 Jbeta. Assay: immunoSEQ multiplex PCR; the TCRdb copy retains only in-frame clones and omits some. This sample's clone table lists about 140,000 clones. As for this clone: Its antigen is not identified.

The V gene is TRBV25-1, the J gene TRBJ1-6, with TRBD1 identical over 8 bases. This sequence originates from a man aged 40-49 years in good health and CMV-seronegative. Input material: PBMCs. DNA of the CDR3: TGTGCCAGTACGGACAGGGATAATTCACCCCTCCACTTT. It translates to CASTDRDNSPLHF.